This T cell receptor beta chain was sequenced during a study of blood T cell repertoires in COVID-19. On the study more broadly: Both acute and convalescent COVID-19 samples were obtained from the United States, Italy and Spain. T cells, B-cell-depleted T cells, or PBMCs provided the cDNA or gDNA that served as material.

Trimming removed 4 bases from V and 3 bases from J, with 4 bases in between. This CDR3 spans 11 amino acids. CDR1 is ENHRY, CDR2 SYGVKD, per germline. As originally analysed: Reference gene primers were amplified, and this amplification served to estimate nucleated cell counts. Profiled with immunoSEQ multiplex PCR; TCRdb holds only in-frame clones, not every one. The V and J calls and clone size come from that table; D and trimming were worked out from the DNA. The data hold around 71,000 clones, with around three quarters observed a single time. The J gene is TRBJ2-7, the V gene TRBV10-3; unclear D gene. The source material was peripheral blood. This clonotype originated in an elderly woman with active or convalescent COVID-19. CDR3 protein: CAISASYEQYF. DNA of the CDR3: TGTGCCATCAGTGCCAGCTACGAGCAGTACTTC.